This section outlines one T cell receptor beta chain sequence together with its context. The antigen remains unidentified. This record comes from a study of cytomegalovirus exposure and HLA in healthy donors. Study observations and caveats: It is likely that the observed cluster of highly shared sequence variants was a sequencing artifact.

The CDR3 is 14 residues long. The V gene lost 6 bases and the J gene lost 4 bases, with 13 bases spanning the gap. CDR1 is SNHLY and CDR2 is FYNNEI in the germline V gene. The PCR had 60 Vbeta and 13 Jbeta primers. Repertoires were generated with immunoSEQ multiplex PCR, while TCRdb's copy carries only in-frame clones and drops some. The table shows 60,000 to 80,000 clones, with approximately 79% occurring only once. The clonotype comes from a woman in her twenties or thirties in good health and CMV-seronegative. Sequencing was done on a sample of PBMCs. The chain couples TRBV2 to TRBJ1-3; D not certain. CDR3 sequence reads: CASREDRRGNTIYF. Here the CDR3 DNA reads TGTGCCAGCAGGGAGGACCGCAGGGGAAACACCATATATTTT.